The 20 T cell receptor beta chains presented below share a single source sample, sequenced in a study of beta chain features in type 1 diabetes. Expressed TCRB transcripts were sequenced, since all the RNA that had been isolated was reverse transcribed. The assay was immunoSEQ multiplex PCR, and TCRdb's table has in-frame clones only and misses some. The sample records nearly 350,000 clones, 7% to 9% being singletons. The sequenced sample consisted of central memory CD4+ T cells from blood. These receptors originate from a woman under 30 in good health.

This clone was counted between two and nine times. CDR3 DNA sequence: TGTGCCAGCAGCCGCCAGATATACTACGAGCAGTACTTC. Translated, it gives CASSRQIYYEQYF. The gene calls are TRBV14 and TRBJ2-5; no clear D. The end of the DNA aligns better with TRBJ2-7, so the J call may be wrong. The CDR3 loop spans 13 amino acids. Germline V gene lookup returns CDR1 SGHDN and CDR2 FVKESK.

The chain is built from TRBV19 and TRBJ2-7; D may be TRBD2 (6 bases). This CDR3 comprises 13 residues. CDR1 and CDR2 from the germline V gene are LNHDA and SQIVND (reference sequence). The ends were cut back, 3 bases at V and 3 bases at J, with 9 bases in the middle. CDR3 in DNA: TGTGCCAGTAGTATTAGGACTAACTACGAGCAGTACTTC. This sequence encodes CASSIRTNYEQYF.

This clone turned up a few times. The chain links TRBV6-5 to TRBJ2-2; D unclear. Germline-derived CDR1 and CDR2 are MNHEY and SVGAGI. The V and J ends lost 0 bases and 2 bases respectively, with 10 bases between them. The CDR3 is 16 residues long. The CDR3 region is CASSYSVRVNTGELFF. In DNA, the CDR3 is TGTGCCAGCAGTTACTCGGTTAGGGTCAACACCGGGGAGCTGTTTTTT.

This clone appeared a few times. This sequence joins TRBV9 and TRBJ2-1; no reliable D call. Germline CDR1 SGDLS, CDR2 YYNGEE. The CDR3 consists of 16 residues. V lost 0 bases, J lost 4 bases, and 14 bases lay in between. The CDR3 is CASSVATTPIYNEQFF. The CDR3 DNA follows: TGTGCCAGCAGCGTAGCTACCACCCCAATTTACAATGAGCAGTTCTTC.

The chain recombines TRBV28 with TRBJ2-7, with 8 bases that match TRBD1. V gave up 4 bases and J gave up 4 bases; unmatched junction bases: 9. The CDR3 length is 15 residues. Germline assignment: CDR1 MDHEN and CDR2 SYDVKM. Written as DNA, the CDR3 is TGTGCCAGCAGTTCCCCCAGGACAGGGTTATACGAGCAGTACTTC. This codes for CASSSPRTGLYEQYF. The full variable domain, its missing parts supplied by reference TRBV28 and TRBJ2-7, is DVKVTQSSRYLVKRTGEKVFLECVQDMDHENMFWYRQDPGLGLRLIYFSYDVKMKEKGDIPEGYSVSREKKERFSLILESASTNQTSMYLCASSSPRTGLYEQYFGPGTRLTVT.

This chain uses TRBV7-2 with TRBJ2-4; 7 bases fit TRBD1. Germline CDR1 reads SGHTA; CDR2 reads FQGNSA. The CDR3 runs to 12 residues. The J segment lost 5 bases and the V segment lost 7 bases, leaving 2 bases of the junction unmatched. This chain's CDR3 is CASNRGQNIQYF. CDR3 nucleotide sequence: TGTGCCAGCAACAGGGGACAAAACATTCAGTACTTC.

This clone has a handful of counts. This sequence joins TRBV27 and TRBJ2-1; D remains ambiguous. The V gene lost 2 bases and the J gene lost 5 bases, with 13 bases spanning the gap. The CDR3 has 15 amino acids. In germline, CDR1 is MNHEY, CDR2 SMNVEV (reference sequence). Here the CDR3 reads CASSLRQPLDNEQFF. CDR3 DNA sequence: TGTGCCAGCAGTTTAAGACAACCTTTAGACAATGAGCAGTTCTTC.

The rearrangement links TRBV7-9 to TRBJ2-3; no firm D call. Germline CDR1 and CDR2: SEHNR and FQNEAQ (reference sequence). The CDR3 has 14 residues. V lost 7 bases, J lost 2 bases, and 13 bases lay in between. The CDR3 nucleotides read TGTGCCAGCACCCTGGACCCCGACACAGATACGCAGTATTTT. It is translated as CASTLDPDTDTQYF.

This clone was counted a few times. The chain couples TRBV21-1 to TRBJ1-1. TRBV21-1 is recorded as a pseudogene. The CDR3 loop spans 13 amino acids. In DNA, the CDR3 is TGTGCCAGCAGCAAAGGCGGAAATGTAGAAGCTTTCTTT. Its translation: CASSKGGNVEAFF.

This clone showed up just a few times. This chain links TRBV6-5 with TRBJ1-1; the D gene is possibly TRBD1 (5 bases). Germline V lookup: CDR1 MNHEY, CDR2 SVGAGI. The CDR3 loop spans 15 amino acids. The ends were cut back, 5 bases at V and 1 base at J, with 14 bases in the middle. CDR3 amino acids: CASSLRGRQNTEAFF. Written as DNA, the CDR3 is TGTGCCAGCAGTCTTCGGGGACGGCAGAACACTGAAGCTTTCTTT.

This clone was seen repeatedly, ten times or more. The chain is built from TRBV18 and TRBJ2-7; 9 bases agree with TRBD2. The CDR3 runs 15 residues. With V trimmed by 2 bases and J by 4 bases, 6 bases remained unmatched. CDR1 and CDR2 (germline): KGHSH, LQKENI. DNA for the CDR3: TGTGCCAGCTCACCAGCGGGAGGGCCAGGTTACGAGCAGTACTTC. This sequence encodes CASSPAGGPGYEQYF.

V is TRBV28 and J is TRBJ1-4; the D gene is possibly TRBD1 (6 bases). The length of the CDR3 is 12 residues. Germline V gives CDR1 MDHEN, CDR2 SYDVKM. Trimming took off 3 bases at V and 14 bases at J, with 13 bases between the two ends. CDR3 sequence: CASSLQGHRLFF. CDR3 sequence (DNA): TGTGCCAGCAGTTTGCAGGGACACCGGCTGTTTTTT.

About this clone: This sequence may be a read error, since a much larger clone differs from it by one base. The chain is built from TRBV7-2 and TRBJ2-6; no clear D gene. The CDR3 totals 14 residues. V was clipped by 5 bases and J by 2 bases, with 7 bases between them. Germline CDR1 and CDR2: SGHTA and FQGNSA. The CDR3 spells CASSPATGANVLTF. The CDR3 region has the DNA TGTGCCAGCAGCCCCGCGACTGGGGCCAACGTCCTGACTTTC.

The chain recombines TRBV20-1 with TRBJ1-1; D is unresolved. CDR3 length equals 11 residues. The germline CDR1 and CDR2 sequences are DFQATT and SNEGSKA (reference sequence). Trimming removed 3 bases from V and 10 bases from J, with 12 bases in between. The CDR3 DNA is TGCAGTGCTAGCGTCGCCGAGGTAGCTTTCTTT. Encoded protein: CSASVAEVAFF.

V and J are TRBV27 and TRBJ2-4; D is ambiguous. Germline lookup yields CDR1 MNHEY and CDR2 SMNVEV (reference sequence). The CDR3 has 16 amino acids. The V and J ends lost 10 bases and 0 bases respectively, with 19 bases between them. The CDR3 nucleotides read TGTGCCACCCCAATCTCCTGCCTCGAAGCCAAAAACATTCAGTACTTC. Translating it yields CATPISCLEAKNIQYF.

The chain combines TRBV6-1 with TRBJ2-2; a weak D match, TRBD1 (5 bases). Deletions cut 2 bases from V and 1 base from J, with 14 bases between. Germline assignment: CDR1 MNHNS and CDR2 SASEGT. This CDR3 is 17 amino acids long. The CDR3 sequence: CASSESPMTVNTGELFF. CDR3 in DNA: TGTGCCAGCAGTGAATCTCCTATGACAGTGAACACCGGGGAGCTGTTTTTT.

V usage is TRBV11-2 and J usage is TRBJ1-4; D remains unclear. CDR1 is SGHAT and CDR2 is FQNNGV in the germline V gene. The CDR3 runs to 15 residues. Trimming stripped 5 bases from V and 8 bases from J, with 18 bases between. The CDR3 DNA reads TGTGCCAGCAGCCCACACTTGGGGAGAGGCGAAAAACTGTTTTTT. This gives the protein CASSPHLGRGEKLFF.

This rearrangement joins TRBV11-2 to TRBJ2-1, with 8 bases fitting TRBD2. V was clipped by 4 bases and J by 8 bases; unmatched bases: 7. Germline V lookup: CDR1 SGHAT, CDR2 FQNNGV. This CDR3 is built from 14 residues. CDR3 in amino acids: CASSSAAGVYEQFF. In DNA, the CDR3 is TGTGCCAGCAGCTCGGCAGCGGGAGTCTATGAGCAGTTCTTC. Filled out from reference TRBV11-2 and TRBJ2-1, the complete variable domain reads EAGVAQSPRYKIIEKRQSVAFWCNPISGHATLYWYQQILGQGPKLLIQFQNNGVVDDSQLPKDRFSAERLKGVDSTLKIQPAKLEDSAVYLCASSSAAGVYEQFFGPGTRLTVL.

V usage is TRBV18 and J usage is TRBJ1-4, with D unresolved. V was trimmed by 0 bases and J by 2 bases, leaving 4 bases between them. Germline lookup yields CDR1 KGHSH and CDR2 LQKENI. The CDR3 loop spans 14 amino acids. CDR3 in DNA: TGTGCCAGCTCACCACCGGGCACTAATGAAAAACTGTTTTTT. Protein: CASSPPGTNEKLFF.

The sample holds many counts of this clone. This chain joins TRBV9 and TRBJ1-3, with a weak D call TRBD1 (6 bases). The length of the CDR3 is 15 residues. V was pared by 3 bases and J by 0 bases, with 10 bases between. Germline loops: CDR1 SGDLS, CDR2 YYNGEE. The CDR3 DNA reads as TGTGCCAGCAGCGCTGACAGGAGCTCTGGAAACACCATATATTTT. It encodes CASSADRSSGNTIYF.